Given below is one TCR beta chain in context. It lacks a known antigen. No base qualities exist here, and no much larger clone lies one base off it. Healthy HIV-negative adults with no recently reported acute infections or vaccinations were included as donors. All donors were Caucasian adults living in Nashville, Tennessee, USA. CD4+ T cells were enriched through magnetic negative selection, after which naive cells were positively selected on CD45RA and the remaining negative fraction served as the memory subset. After blood collection by leukapheresis, PBMCs were isolated using Ficoll-Histopaque density gradient centrifugation and then cryopreserved in the vapor phase of liquid nitrogen. Analytical flow cytometry was used to check the purity and quantity of each magnetically sorted T cell population. From each sorted fraction, genomic DNA was isolated and quantified by UV absorbance on a Nanodrop 2000c.

This sample is drawn from a study of shared clonotypes between healthy human individuals (TCRdb year 2020). At the level of the whole study: Three men and a couple of women, aged 18 to 49 years, made up the cohort. For each donor, CD4 naive and CD4 memory were each run on three plates, CD8 naive on two plates, and CD8 memory on one plate. To estimate repertoire size and how much clonotypes are shared between individuals, the study performed deep sequencing of blood TCR repertoires from roughly five healthy adults. To increase sequencing depth and limit assay-specific biases, different laboratories used diverse techniques to prepare libraries and sequence TCR repertoires. Leukapheresis yielded between about 0.9 and 8.9 billion PBMCs per donor.

Broader findings and caveats from the paper: Approximately 5% of naive CD4, 3.5% of naive CD8, approximately 2% of memory CD4, and 0.4% of memory CD8 clonotypes were shared across several donors. Sampling was limited to blood, and TCR repertoires in tissue likely differ from TCR repertoires in blood. Pairwise subsampling led to the expectation that sequencing depth would affect the degree of clonotype sharing among donors. Because the study included only a small number of donors, the genetic and exposure-history diversity represented was limited. Compared with non-shared clonotypes, clonotypes shared by all four sorted-subset donors had higher generation probabilities. Larger estimated clonotype richness was generally found for naive subsets than for memory subsets. Incomplete sequencing was indicated by rarefaction of sorted-subset datasets, despite the large sequencing depth.

Using the deep immunoSEQ assay, TCR CDR3 regions were amplified from genomic DNA by multiplex PCR. Genomic DNA extracted from each cell subset was distributed evenly over all wells of several immunoSEQ 96-well plates, and each plate served as one replicate. For sorted subsets, each replicate PCR was loaded with roughly 0.2 ug genomic DNA, equivalent to 25,000 to 35,000 T cell genomes. The purified libraries were quantified using a Qubit 3.0 fluorometer, sized with a Bioanalyzer 2100, and then quantified again using the KAPA Library Quantification kit. Every immunoSEQ 96-well plate was sequenced on a dedicated single-read 150-cycle Illumina NextSeq 550 flow cell. Regarding the original processing steps: Because the immunoSEQ output held only junctional sequences and lacked quality scores, the filtering could not match the filtering applied to full-length reads. To assign V/J genes and CDR3, sequences were annotated using PyIR, a Python wrapper for IgBLAST v1.9, with IMGT germline references. Reads were filtered out if the reads had weak V/J assignments (E-value above 1e-6), no CDR3, stop codons, out-of-frame junctions, or ambiguous translated residues. V3J clonotypes were defined by identical inferred V gene, J gene, and CDR3 amino acid sequence. The percentage overlap between two repertoires was calculated by dividing the number of shared unique clonotypes by the size of the smaller repertoire. Richness of each repertoire was evaluated using RTK rarefaction, the Chao1 estimator, and Recon v2.1 estimates of unobserved clonotypes. Generation probabilities were computed with OLGA for all TCRbeta clonotypes obtained by the gDNA method from four donors. In TCRdb, the immuneACCESS table is reduced to in-frame sequences with V and J assigned. These tables do not hold every clone; where another copy was compared, an unresolved V gene accounts for under half, and the others remain unexplained. Clone size and the V and J calls come from that table; the DNA yielded D and trimming. For this sample there are 1,500,000 or so clones; just under 99% appear just once. The ten biggest clones cover roughly 0.36% of the sample.

The TCR sequence derives from a man aged 25-45 years in good health. Sequencing input: naive CD4+ T cells sorted from blood. The cell subset or site label here, explained by the study, means: CD45RA+ positively selected.

For the CDR3, the sequence is CASSRQVLQETQYF. The nucleotides are TGCGCCAGCAGTCGCCAGGTCCTCCAAGAGACCCAGTACTTC. The receptor chain draws on TRBV4-1 and TRBJ2-5; no D segment can be confidently identified. The junction shows trimming of 6 bases on V and 1 base on J, plus 12 bases between the germline ends. The germline V gene specifies MGHRA as CDR1 and YSYEKL as CDR2. There are 14 amino acids in the CDR3, from cysteine to phenylalanine inclusive. The DNA shown is the 42-base CDR3, in frame from base 1.